The next 20 T cell receptor beta chains were all read from a single sample in a study of regulatory T cells in long-lasting Graves disease. iRepertoire HTBI primers and Arm-PCR of CDR3 regions built TCR beta libraries. TCRdb itself ran the multiplex PCR reads through MiXCR, one entry per CDR3 protein. The table shows roughly 420,000 distinct CDR3 sequences, with roughly 15% occurring only once. Time point in this sample: newly diagnosed GD, antithyroid drugs for less than 3 months. The TCR library was prepared using RNA isolated from PBMCs. These records were also assigned to another study, of T cells in Graves' hyperthyroidism and ophthalmopathy.

This specimen consisted of peripheral blood mononuclear cells (PBMCs), obtained at new diagnosis, from a patient treated with antithyroid drugs. These receptors originate from a woman between 45 and 60 years old with Graves disease.

The table lists this clonotype with many counts. J is TRBJ2-1 and V is TRBV29-1; D is unresolved. With 0 bases removed from V and 0 bases from J, the gap between germline ends came to 12 bases. This CDR3 is 16 amino acids long. The germline CDR1 and CDR2 sequences are SQVTM and ANQGSEA. This chain's CDR3 is CSVEDSRPSSYNEQFF. CDR3 DNA sequence: TGCAGCGTTGAAGATTCCCGCCCGAGCTCCTACAATGAGCAGTTCTTC.

This clonotype came up many times. The chain recombines TRBV12-3 or TRBV12-4 with TRBJ2-7, with D perhaps TRBD1 or TRBD2 (5 bases each). This CDR3 is built from 16 residues. Trimming pared 6 bases from V and 2 bases from J, leaving 20 bases between. CDR3 coding DNA: TGTGCCAGCAGCCCTCCGTCAGGGAGTGGCGCCTACGAGCAGTACTTC. It codes for CASSPPSGSGAYEQYF.

This clonotype has ten or more counts. The rearrangement uses TRBV12-3 or TRBV12-4 and TRBJ2-6, with TRBD1 matching 9 bases. J gave up 8 bases and V 5 bases, and 7 bases lay outside the gene matches. The CDR3 has 15 residues. This CDR3 reads CASSNPGQGPNVLTF. The CDR3 nucleotides read TGTGCCAGCAGTAACCCGGGACAGGGTCCCAACGTCCTGACTTTC.

This clonotype was seen repeatedly, ten times or more. The chain links TRBV6-6 to TRBJ2-1, with D tentatively TRBD2 (6 bases). Germline loops: CDR1 MNHNY, CDR2 SVGAGI (reference sequence). This CDR3 spans 15 amino acids. Deletions cut 0 bases from V and 11 bases from J, with 17 bases between. The CDR3 region is CASSYSGGKLSKQFF. The CDR3 coding sequence is TGTGCCAGCAGTTACTCGGGCGGGAAATTGTCAAAGCAGTTCTTC.

The chain links TRBV30 to TRBJ2-6; 9 nucleotides align to TRBD1. Germline assignment: CDR1 GTSNPN and CDR2 SVGIG (reference sequence). V dropped 8 bases and J dropped 0; count of bases not matched to a gene: 5. CDR3 size: 15 residues. CDR3 DNA sequence: TGTGCCCGGGGACAGGGCCTCTCTGGGGCCAACGTCCTGACTTTC. Translated, it gives CARGQGLSGANVLTF.

This clonotype came up many times. The chain carries TRBV6-1 and TRBJ2-1; 9 nucleotides align to TRBD2. This CDR3 has 15 amino acids. The junction had 4 bases not matched to a gene; V was cut back by 2 bases and J by 5 bases. The germline V gene has CDR1 MNHNS and CDR2 SASEGT. This CDR3 is CASSEPASGNNEQFF. As DNA, the CDR3 is TGTGCCAGCAGTGAACCGGCTAGCGGGAACAATGAGCAGTTCTTC.

The chain uses TRBV28 and TRBJ2-5, with a possible D match to TRBD2 (5 bases). Trimming left V 2 bases short and J 3 bases short, with 13 bases between. The CDR3 has 15 residues. Germline CDR1 and CDR2: MDHEN and SYDVKM. DNA for the CDR3: TGTGCCAGCAGTTTAACAGCGGAAACTGAAGAGACCCAGTACTTC. Amino acid sequence: CASSLTAETEETQYF. The full variable domain, completed using reference TRBV28 and TRBJ2-5, is DVKVTQSSRYLVKRTGEKVFLECVQDMDHENMFWYRQDPGLGLRLIYFSYDVKMKEKGDIPEGYSVSREKKERFSLILESASTNQTSMYLCASSLTAETEETQYFGPGTRLLVL.

V is TRBV10-3 and J is TRBJ2-7; D might be TRBD2 (5 bases). This CDR3 is 15 amino acids long. V dropped 3 bases and J dropped 7 bases, with 19 bases sitting between them. Germline V gene sequence: CDR1 ENHRY, CDR2 SYGVKD. CDR3 nucleotide sequence: TGTGCCATCAGTGACCCACTAGTCGCTCTGCGGGAGCAGTACTTC. It codes for CAISDPLVALREQYF.

This clonotype was counted many times. The J gene is TRBJ2-2, the V gene TRBV7-2; 9 bases are shared with TRBD1. Germline CDR1 SGHTA, CDR2 FQGNSA. The trim removed 5 bases at V and 4 bases at J, leaving 23 bases unmatched. The CDR3 contains 21 residues. In nucleotides, the CDR3 is TGTGCCAGCAGCCTTGGACCTTTTAGGACAGGGGACAGCGGAGGCACCGGGGAGCTGTTTTTT. This gives the protein CASSLGPFRTGDSGGTGELFF.

The chain has TRBV19 and TRBJ1-4; tentatively, D is TRBD1 (6 bases). The CDR3 is 14 residues long. Per germline, CDR1 LNHDA and CDR2 SQIVND (reference sequence). V was clipped by 4 bases and J by 7 bases, with 13 bases between them. The chain's CDR3 is CASSNRVGGEKLFF. The CDR3 DNA reads as TGTGCCAGTAGTAACAGGGTTGGCGGTGAAAAACTGTTTTTT.

This clonotype was counted between two and nine times. The CDR3 DNA reads as TGTGCCAGTAGTATAGAGACAGGGGTCCCAGATACGCAGTATTTT. Its translation: CASSIETGVPDTQYF. The rearrangement uses TRBV19 and TRBJ2-3; TRBD1 matches at 8 bases. This CDR3 region has 15 residues. Trimming at V came to 0 bases and at J to 4 bases, leaving 3 bases not matched to a gene. Germline CDR1 reads LNHDA; CDR2 reads SQIVND (reference sequence).

In this sample, this clonotype turned up many times. This chain uses TRBV5-1 with TRBJ2-3; the match to TRBD2 covers 9 bases. The CDR3 sequence is 14 residues long. Germline CDR1 SGHRS, CDR2 YFSETQ. V trimming: 6 bases; J trimming: 5 bases; junction bases outside the gene matches: 7. The CDR3 reads CASTVAGVGDTQYF. CDR3 sequence (DNA): TGCGCCAGCACAGTAGCGGGAGTAGGAGATACGCAGTATTTT.

About this clonotype: A junction boundary mismatches the germline segment, possibly from a read error. The chain employs TRBV28 and TRBJ1-5, with TRBD1 as a possible D gene (5 bases). This CDR3 region has 16 residues. Germline assignment: CDR1 MDHEN and CDR2 SYDVKM. The CDR3 is CASSLLGPNSKQPQHF. DNA for the CDR3: TGTGCCAGCAGTTTATTGGGACCGAATAGCAAACAGCCCCAGCATTTT.

This clonotype was observed at least ten times. The rearrangement joins TRBV5-1 to TRBJ2-1; 8 bases agree with TRBD2. Looked up from germline, CDR1 is SGHRS and CDR2 is YFSETQ. V shed 7 bases, J shed 5 bases, and the junction held 14 bases outside the gene matches. The CDR3 has 16 residues. The CDR3 loop reads CASAQEERGTNNEQFF. Written as DNA, the CDR3 is TGCGCCAGCGCTCAAGAGGAGCGGGGGACCAACAATGAGCAGTTCTTC.

This clonotype occurred a few times. V gene TRBV6-1 combines with J gene TRBJ1-5; tentative D call: TRBD1 (6 bases). Germline V CDR1 and CDR2: MNHNS, SASEGT. The CDR3 totals 13 residues. Trimming took 5 bases from V and 6 from J, leaving 11 bases between them. The chain's CDR3 is CASSPQGFQPQHF. The CDR3 DNA reads as TGTGCCAGCAGTCCTCAGGGGTTTCAGCCCCAGCATTTT.

With respect to this clonotype: The junction departs from the called germline gene at one end, perhaps through a read error. V usage is TRBV7-7 and J usage is TRBJ1-3, with D hard to call. The CDR3 runs to 14 residues. The germline V gene encodes CDR1 SSHAT and CDR2 FNYEAQ (reference sequence). The CDR3 here is CASSPGPTGNTIYF. CDR3 sequence (DNA): TGTGCTAGCAGCCCAGGACCCACTGGAAACACCATATATTTT. Using reference TRBV7-7 and TRBJ1-3 for the parts outside the CDR3, the full variable domain is GAGVSQSPRYKVTKRGQDVTLRCDPISSHATLYWYQQALGQGPEFLTYFNYEAQPDKSGLPSDRFSAERPEGSISTLTIQRTEQRDSAMYRCASSPGPTGNTIYFGEGSWLTVV.

This clonotype was seen only a few times. The chain combines TRBV4-1 with TRBJ2-3; D could derive from TRBD1 or TRBD2 (5 bases each). CDR3 length: 17 amino acids. Germline V gives CDR1 MGHRA, CDR2 YSYEKL. The V and J ends lost 0 bases and 2 bases respectively, with 15 bases between them. DNA for the CDR3: TGCGCCAGCAGCCAAGATGGGGAGACAGCGATCACAGATACGCAGTATTTT. It yields the protein CASSQDGETAITDTQYF.

This clonotype was seen at least ten times. The chain carries TRBV6-2 or TRBV6-3 and TRBJ1-5, with TRBD1 matching 10 bases. J lost 5 bases, V lost 0 bases, and 10 bases had no gene match. This CDR3 has 18 amino acids. The germline CDR1 and CDR2 sequences are MNHEY and SVGEGT. The CDR3, as DNA: TGTGCCAGCAGTTACTCTGGGACAGGGGACGTCTGGTATCAGCCCCAGCATTTT. Protein sequence: CASSYSGTGDVWYQPQHF.

This clonotype has a count of ten or more. V usage is TRBV12-3 or TRBV12-4 and J usage is TRBJ1-1, with a weak D call TRBD1 (6 bases). This CDR3 has 14 residues. Trimming cost V 5 bases and J 5 bases, with 15 bases left between them. CDR3 amino acids: CASSPQGDGTEAFF. The CDR3 nucleotides are TGTGCCAGCAGTCCACAGGGTGATGGGACTGAAGCTTTCTTT.

J is TRBJ2-1 and V is TRBV19; D unclear. Between the trimmed V and J ends, which lost 2 bases and 4 bases, there was a span of 21 bases. The CDR3 loop spans 18 amino acids. Germline assignment: CDR1 LNHDA and CDR2 SQIVND (reference sequence). CDR3 sequence (DNA): TGTGCCAGTAGTATAATGGCCGAACCCACAACAAGATACAATGAGCAGTTCTTC. Its protein is CASSIMAEPTTRYNEQFF.